Below, one T cell receptor beta chain is given with its context. This clonotype has just a few counts. Which antigen it targets is not known. Within one base of it there is no much larger clone, and no base qualities were kept. The library was built by means of 5' RACE. The data were produced on an Illumina HiSeq 2500. A second 7 to 11 cycle PCR used a sample-barcoded 5' primer and a J-beta primer mix. A unique molecular identifier was introduced onto each TCR beta cDNA molecule by a template-switch 5' adaptor carrying 12 random nucleotides. Each sample yielded at least 2.5 million CDR3-containing paired-end reads. The Mint cDNA synthesis kit, primed by a TRBC-specific oligonucleotide, was used to synthesize first-strand cDNA from all RNA. All cDNA was treated with uracil-DNA glycosylase and then went through a first 18-cycle PCR with the universal primers M1SS and BC2_uni_R. The paper's processing steps were these. Each sample was normalized by randomly selecting 1 million high-quality reads, each carrying a distinct molecular identifier. Reads with shared molecular identifiers were discarded instead of being binned into consensus sequences. CDR3 identification, clonotype clustering and error correction used MiTCR with a Q25 quality threshold and the strictest error-elimination algorithm. A nonparametric unseen species model using Euler transformation provided a lower-bound estimate of total TCR beta diversity. Clones were called with MiXCR by TCRdb after fastp trimmed the public reads at Q25, and only in-frame beta chains were retained. A single entry per CDR3 protein holds the most common genes and DNA from its merged rows. TCRdb, not the original authors, processed these V and J calls. The sample profile shows 700,000 to 950,000 distinct CDR3 sequences; nearly 60% of them were found once. The ten largest clonotypes hold around 22% of the sample.

The sample comes from a study of blood T cells in healthy people across ages (dated by TCRdb to 2014 to 2015). Some background on the complete study: In model experiments, template switching captured roughly one uniquely barcoded TCR beta cDNA molecule for every two T cells. To track age-related changes in TCR beta repertoire diversity, the study relied on deep sequencing normalized with unique cDNA molecular identifiers. The donors were divided into four age groups: young (average around 17 years), middle-aged (almost 40), aged (about 62) and long-lived (about 84). To avoid experimental bias, donors of different ages were randomly spread across the sequencing lanes. For two donors (one aged 18 to 30 and one aged 80 or older), the study analyzed two additional independent replicas of 1 million unique cDNA reads from the same blood draw.

On the study overall, not on this receptor specifically: Because profiling used bulk unsorted PBMCs, naive and antigen-experienced compartments could not be compared conclusively. Observed TCR beta diversity per million T cells fell roughly linearly with age, and a significant reduction was already apparent by age approximately 40. Donor CMV infection status was unknown, potentially confounding age-related changes in expanded clonotypes. Estimates of total diversity from one million sequenced T cells were regarded as lower bounds and underestimates. Compared with the aged group, the long-lived group had more naive CD4+ T cells, fewer expanded clones and increased TCR diversity, suggesting age selection. There was a strong correlation between observed TCR beta diversity and the percentage of naive T cells measured by flow cytometry.

The donors were some 39 Caucasian individuals from Russia, aged roughly 6 to 100 years, who were systemically healthy. Roughly 9.5 milliliters of peripheral blood were drawn from each donor into EDTA-treated Vacutainer tubes. Ficoll-Paque density-gradient centrifugation was used to isolate PBMCs, with at least 6.5 million per sample. Total RNA, at least 5 micrograms per sample, was extracted from PBMCs with Trizol reagent. The percentages of naive CD45RAhigh/CD27high T cells were determined by flow cytometry on a PBMC aliquot from every donor. CDR1 and CDR2 are read off the germline V gene as SGHVS and FQNEAQ. Trimming removed 2 bases from V and 6 bases from J, leaving 15 bases between the germline ends. Inclusive of the bounding cysteine and phenylalanine, the CDR3 is 15 residues long. Of the read, only the CDR3 DNA is kept; its 45 bases are in frame from base 1.

The rearrangement joined TRBV7-8 to TRBJ2-3; TRBD1 is a possible D gene, resting on 6 matching bases. The clonotype originates from a man aged 25-45 years in good health. The sample was blood. The CDR3 here reads CASSLTYRESDTQYF. The bases are TGTGCCAGCAGCTTAACGTACAGGGAATCGGATACGCAGTATTTT.